The 15 T cell receptor beta chains listed next were all sequenced from one sample in a study of T cells in narcolepsy. Sequencing used immunoSEQ multiplex PCR; TCRdb keeps in-frame clones, though not all of them. The sample holds approximately 25,000 clones; around 86% are singletons and the top ten take 1.1%. Sequencing input: CD45RA- memory CD4+ T cells from PBMCs. These receptors originate from a human donor with narcolepsy.

The V and J genes are TRBV10-1 and TRBJ2-3; TRBD2 matches at 8 bases. The germline V gene encodes CDR1 WNHNN and CDR2 SYGVQD (reference sequence). This CDR3 has 15 amino acids. V was pared by 3 bases and J by 3 bases, with 5 bases of the junction left unmatched. The CDR3 bases are TGCGCCAGCAGTGAAGGACTAGCTGGGACAGATACGCAGTATTTT. It translates to CASSEGLAGTDTQYF.

J is TRBJ1-2 and V is TRBV11-2; possibly TRBD1 for D (6 bases). Deletions cut 8 bases from V and 6 bases from J, with 19 bases between. Germline assignment: CDR1 SGHAT and CDR2 FQNNGV. The CDR3 totals 14 residues. CDR3 protein: CASGDTYLRNGYTF. CDR3 bases: TGTGCCAGCGGGGACACATACCTGAGGAATGGCTACACCTTC.

The chain joins TRBV11-2 to TRBJ1-3; D unclear. The germline CDR1 and CDR2 sequences are SGHAT and FQNNGV. The CDR3 has 15 amino acids. Trimming removed 4 bases from V and 2 bases from J, with 12 bases in between. The CDR3 DNA follows: TGTGCCAGCAGCTCCGCGATAGGGACTGGAAACACCATATATTTT. This encodes CASSSAIGTGNTIYF.

The V call is TRBV5-1, the J call TRBJ2-1; D perhaps matches TRBD2 (6 bases). CDR1 and CDR2 from the germline V gene are SGHRS and YFSETQ. Deletions cut 6 bases from V and 0 bases from J, with 16 bases between. This CDR3 is 16 amino acids long. CDR3 DNA: TGCGCCAGCAAAATCCGGGACTCGAGCTCCTACAATGAGCAGTTCTTC. It translates to CASKIRDSSSYNEQFF. Together with reference TRBV5-1 and TRBJ2-1, the CDR3 gives the full variable domain: KAGVTQTPRYLIKTRGQQVTLSCSPISGHRSVSWYQQTPGQGLQFLFEYFSETQRNKGNFPGRFSGRQFSNSRSEMNVSTLELGDSALYLCASKIRDSSSYNEQFFGPGTRLTVL.

The CDR3: CASSGGPRETQYF. Here the CDR3 DNA reads TGTGCCAGCAGCGGGGGGCCCAGGGAGACCCAGTACTTC. The chain couples TRBV5-4 to TRBJ2-5, with D perhaps TRBD1 or TRBD2 (6 bases each). Trimming took off 4 bases at V and 5 bases at J, with 12 bases between the two ends. This CDR3 contains 13 residues. Germline assignment: CDR1 SGHNT and CDR2 YYREEE (reference sequence).

This clone is a singleton in its sample. The rearrangement links TRBV27 to TRBJ2-7; TRBD1 agrees at 8 bases. With V trimmed by 4 bases and J by 5 bases, 7 bases remained unmatched. The germline CDR1 and CDR2 sequences are MNHEY and SMNVEV (reference sequence). The CDR3 is 14 residues long. The CDR3 sequence is CASSSDRAFNEQYF. The CDR3 DNA reads TGTGCCAGCAGTTCGGACAGGGCTTTCAACGAGCAGTACTTC.

This rearrangement joins TRBV19 to TRBJ1-5; D is ambiguous. The CDR3 has 12 amino acids. V gave up 3 bases and J gave up 7 bases, with 7 bases separating them. The germline gives CDR1 LNHDA, CDR2 SQIVND (reference sequence). The CDR3 loop is CASSISRQPQHF. The CDR3 coding sequence is TGTGCCAGTAGTATTTCAAGGCAGCCCCAGCATTTT.

The chain recombines TRBV18 with TRBJ1-6, with 10 bases identical to TRBD1. With V trimmed by 6 bases and J by 7 bases, 3 bases remained unmatched. Germline CDR1 KGHSH, CDR2 LQKENI. The CDR3 loop spans 14 amino acids. CDR3 residues: CASSTDRGNSPLHF. CDR3 sequence (DNA): TGTGCCAGCTCTACGGACAGGGGGAATTCACCCCTCCACTTT.

This chain joins TRBV5-4 and TRBJ1-1, with D maybe TRBD1 (6 bases). This CDR3 region has 15 residues. The V end lost 1 base, the J end lost 0 bases, and 10 bases lay between the germline ends. Germline CDR1 reads SGHNT; CDR2 reads YYREEE (reference sequence). The CDR3 sequence is CASSLTGPMNTEAFF. The CDR3 DNA reads TGTGCCAGCAGCTTGACAGGGCCCATGAACACTGAAGCTTTCTTT. Together with reference TRBV5-4 and TRBJ1-1, the CDR3 gives the full variable domain: ETGVTQSPTHLIKTRGQQVTLRCSSQSGHNTVSWYQQALGQGPQFIFQYYREEENGRGNFPPRFSGLQFPNYSSELNVNALELDDSALYLCASSLTGPMNTEAFFGQGTRLTVV.

The CDR3 coding sequence is TGTGCCACCAGCAGAGGGGTCGACTATGGCTACACCTTC. It specifies CATSRGVDYGYTF. This chain joins TRBV15 and TRBJ1-2; D is ambiguous. Germline CDR1 reads LNHNV; CDR2 reads YYDKDF (reference sequence). V shed 1 base and J shed 3 bases, with 6 bases lying between them. CDR3 length equals 13 residues.

The chain carries TRBV6-6 and TRBJ1-5; TRBD1 might be the D (6 bases). Germline V gene sequence: CDR1 MNHNY, CDR2 SVGAGI (reference sequence). Trimming cost V 6 bases and J 0 bases, with 12 bases left between them. The CDR3 loop spans 15 amino acids. This CDR3 is CASRWTDDSNQPQHF. CDR3 DNA sequence: TGTGCCAGCAGGTGGACAGATGATAGCAATCAGCCCCAGCATTTT.

The CDR3 bases are TGTGCCACCAGCAGGGGAGGGTATCTGGAGACCCAGTACTTC. Its translation is CATSRGGYLETQYF. The chain joins TRBV15 to TRBJ2-5, with TRBD2 matching over 7 bases. After removal of 3 bases from V and 5 bases from J, the junction contained 6 bases not matched to a gene. This CDR3 has 14 residues. CDR1 and CDR2 (germline): LNHNV, YYDKDF (reference sequence).

In this sample, this clone turned up once. The chain has TRBV5-5 and TRBJ1-1; 7 bases are shared with TRBD1. CDR1 is SGHKS, CDR2 YYEKEE, per germline (reference sequence). The CDR3 has 12 amino acids. J was trimmed by 10 bases and V by 2 bases; bases with no gene match: 5. In nucleotides, the CDR3 is TGTGCCAGCAGCTTAATGGAGGGGGCAGCTTTCTTT. It encodes CASSLMEGAAFF.

The chain uses TRBV6-5 and TRBJ1-2; 8 nucleotides align to TRBD1. Trimming at V came to 6 bases and at J to 8 bases, leaving 11 bases not matched to a gene. Germline CDR1 and CDR2: MNHEY and SVGAGI. The CDR3 contains 14 residues. For the CDR3, the DNA is TGTGCCAGCAGAACGAGGACAGGGCCCTCGGGCTACACCTTC. This encodes CASRTRTGPSGYTF.

This clone was observed a single time. The V gene is TRBV11-2, the J gene TRBJ1-1; D ambiguous. V was pared by 1 base and J by 1 base, with 4 bases between. Germline loops: CDR1 SGHAT, CDR2 FQNNGV. The CDR3 contains 13 residues. In DNA form, the CDR3 reads TGTGCCAGCAGCTTAGGTACGAACACTGAAGCTTTCTTT. Its protein product is CASSLGTNTEAFF.